The present TCR beta chain was sequenced within a study of blood T cell repertoires in COVID-19. The wider study: Some COVID-19 samples were acute and others convalescent; all came from the United States, Italy and Spain. T cells, B-cell-depleted T cells, or PBMCs provided the cDNA or gDNA that served as material.

In the original workflow: The authors estimated nucleated cell counts from reference gene primer amplification. The method was immunoSEQ multiplex PCR; TCRdb's version includes in-frame clones alone and lacks a portion of them. That table is the source of V, J and clone size, and D and trimming were worked out from the DNA. Of roughly 100,000 clones in the sample, 65% to 90% are singletons; the top ten hold about 3.8%. CDR1 is MNHEY, CDR2 SMNVEV, per germline (reference sequence). The CDR3 extends over 20 amino acids. Trimming took 4 bases from V and 10 from J, leaving 35 bases between them. V gene TRBV27 combines with J gene TRBJ2-1, with D tentatively TRBD2 (5 bases). Specimen: peripheral blood. The source of this sequence is a man in his fifties or sixties with acute or convalescent COVID-19. The CDR3 region is CASSSYDDRVGGPTQNEQFF. The CDR3 coding sequence is TGTGCCAGCAGTTCGTATGATGACCGGGTTGGCGGGCCTACACAGAACGAGCAGTTCTTC.